This T cell receptor (beta chain) was sequenced in a study of sequential checkpoint blockade in melanoma. The wider study: DNA from 90 to 100 pretreatment tumor samples underwent TCRβ immunosequencing. After nivolumab or ipilimumab alone, approximately 22 patients had week-13 rebiopsies.

Germline CDR1 reads SGHRS; CDR2 reads YFSETQ. V was trimmed by 0 bases and J by 9 bases, leaving 19 bases between them. CDR3 length equals 16 residues. Indicated treatment: randomized to nivolumab then ipilimumab (arm A) or the reverse (arm B). Sequenced by immunoSEQ multiplex PCR; TCRdb stores in-frame clones only, minus some. The sample contains under 6,000 clones, around 20% of which appear only once. The input for sequencing was tumor tissue (inferred from file names), taken from a patient given nivolumab and ipilimumab in sequence. The chain links TRBV5-1 to TRBJ2-1; D possibly corresponds to TRBD1 (8 bases). The receptor was derived from a human donor with melanoma. For the CDR3, the DNA is TGCGCCAGCAGCTTGGCGGGGGGACAGGCTTTTAGTGAGCAGTTCTTC. This encodes CASSLAGGQAFSEQFF.